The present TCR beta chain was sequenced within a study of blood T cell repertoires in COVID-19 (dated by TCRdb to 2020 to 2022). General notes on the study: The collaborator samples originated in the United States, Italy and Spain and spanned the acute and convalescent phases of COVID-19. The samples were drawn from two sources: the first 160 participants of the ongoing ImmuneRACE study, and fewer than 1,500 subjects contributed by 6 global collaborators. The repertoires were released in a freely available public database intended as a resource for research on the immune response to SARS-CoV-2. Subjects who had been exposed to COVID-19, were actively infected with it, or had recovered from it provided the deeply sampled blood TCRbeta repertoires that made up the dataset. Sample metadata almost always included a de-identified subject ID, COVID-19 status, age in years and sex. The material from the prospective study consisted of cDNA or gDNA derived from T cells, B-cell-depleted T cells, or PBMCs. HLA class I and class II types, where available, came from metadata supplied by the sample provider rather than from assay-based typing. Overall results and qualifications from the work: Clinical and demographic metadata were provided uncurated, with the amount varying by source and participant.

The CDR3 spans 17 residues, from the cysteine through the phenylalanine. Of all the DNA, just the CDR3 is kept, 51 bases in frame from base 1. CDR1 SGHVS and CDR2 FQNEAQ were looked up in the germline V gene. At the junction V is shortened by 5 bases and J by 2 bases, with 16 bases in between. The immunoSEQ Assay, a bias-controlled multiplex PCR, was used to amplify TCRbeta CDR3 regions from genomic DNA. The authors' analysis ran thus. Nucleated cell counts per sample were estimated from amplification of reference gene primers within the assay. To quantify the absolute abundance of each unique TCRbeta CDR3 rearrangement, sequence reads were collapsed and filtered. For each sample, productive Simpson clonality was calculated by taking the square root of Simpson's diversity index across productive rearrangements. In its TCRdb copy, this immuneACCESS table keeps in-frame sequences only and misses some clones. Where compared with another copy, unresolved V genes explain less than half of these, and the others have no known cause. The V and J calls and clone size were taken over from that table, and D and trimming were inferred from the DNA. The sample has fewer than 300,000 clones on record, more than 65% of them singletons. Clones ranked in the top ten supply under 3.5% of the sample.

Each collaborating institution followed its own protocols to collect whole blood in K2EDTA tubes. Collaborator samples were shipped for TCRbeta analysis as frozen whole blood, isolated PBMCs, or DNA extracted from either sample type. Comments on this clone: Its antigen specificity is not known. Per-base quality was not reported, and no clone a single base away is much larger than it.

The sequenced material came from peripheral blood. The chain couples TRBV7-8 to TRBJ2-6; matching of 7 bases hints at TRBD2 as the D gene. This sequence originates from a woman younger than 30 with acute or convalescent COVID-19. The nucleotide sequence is TGTGCCAGCAGCCACGACCCGGGGGGCGCTGGGGCCAACGTCCTGACTTTC. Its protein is CASSHDPGGAGANVLTF.